These T cell receptor beta chains were read from a single sample in a study of siplizumab effects on memory and regulatory T cells. Here immunoSEQ multiplex PCR was the method, and the copy in TCRdb shows in-frame clones only, minus some. The data show about 100,000 clones, with approximately 94% seen just once and 1% to 1.5% held by the top ten. The specimen was non-Treg CD4+ T cells sorted from blood. The receptors shown here come from a human donor in good health. CDR3s include the opening cysteine and the closing phenylalanine or tryptophan. The D gene is left open where the match is weak. The listing skips clone size in some rows; elsewhere it reads once, few, many or a size class.

TRBJ2-7 . . TRBV5-1 CASSIDRGEQYF TGCGCCAGCAGCATAGACAGAGGCGAGCAGTACTTC
TRBJ2-2 . . TRBV18 CASSPPSTGELFF TGTGCCAGCTCACCACCGAGCACCGGGGAGCTGTTTTTT
TRBJ2-5 . . TRBV7-2 CASSLGSVQETQYF TGTGCCAGCAGCTTAGGCTCTGTACAAGAGACCCAGTACTTC
TRBJ2-1 . . TRBV5-1 CASYRDRVSEQFF TGCGCCAGCTACAGGGATCGGGTGAGTGAGCAGTTCTTC
TRBJ1-2 . . TRBV7-2 CASSLERDSDYGYTF TGTGCCAGCAGCTTAGAAAGGGATAGTGACTATGGCTACACCTTC
TRBJ2-1 . TRBD2 TRBV6-4 CASSDELAGGEQFF TGTGCCAGCAGTGACGAACTAGCGGGAGGTGAGCAGTTCTTC
TRBJ1-2 . . TRBV19 CASTYREVWYGYTF TGTGCCAGCACCTACAGGGAAGTTTGGTATGGCTACACCTTC
TRBJ2-3 . . TRBV18 CASSLNPGHSTDTQYF TGTGCCAGCTCACTTAATCCGGGACACTCCACAGATACGCAGTATTTT
TRBJ2-1 . TRBD2 TRBV4-2 CASSQLGLVIHNEQFF TGTGCCAGCAGCCAGCTGGGACTAGTTATCCACAATGAGCAGTTCTTC
TRBJ1-2 . . TRBV28 CASRGNYGYTF TGTGCCAGCCGGGGGAACTATGGCTACACCTTC
TRBJ1-5 . . TRBV28 CASSRPRSAQHF TGTGCCAGCAGTAGGCCCCGTTCTGCCCAGCATTTT
TRBJ2-6 . . TRBV6-5 CASSRVGANVLTF TGTGCCAGCAGCAGGGTTGGGGCCAACGTCCTGACTTTC
TRBJ2-1 . . TRBV6-4 CASSPAGEQFF TGTGCCAGCAGCCCCGCGGGTGAGCAGTTCTTC
TRBJ1-1 . . TRBV11-2 CASSLVSQNTEAFF TGTGCCAGCAGCTTAGTGAGCCAGAACACTGAAGCTTTCTTT
TRBJ1-4 once . TRBV7-9 CASSLEGWGREKLFF TGTGCCAGCAGCTTAGAGGGTTGGGGTCGTGAAAAACTGTTTTTT